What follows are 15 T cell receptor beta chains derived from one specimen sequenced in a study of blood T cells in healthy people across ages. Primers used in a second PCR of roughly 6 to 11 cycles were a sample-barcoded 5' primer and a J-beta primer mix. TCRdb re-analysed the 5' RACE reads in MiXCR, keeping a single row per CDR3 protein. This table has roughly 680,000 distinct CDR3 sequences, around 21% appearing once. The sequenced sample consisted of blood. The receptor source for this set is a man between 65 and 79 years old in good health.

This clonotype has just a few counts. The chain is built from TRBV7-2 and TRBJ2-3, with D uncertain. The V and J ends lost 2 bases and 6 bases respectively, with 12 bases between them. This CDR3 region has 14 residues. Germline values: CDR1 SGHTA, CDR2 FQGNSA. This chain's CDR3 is CASSLSPSADTQYF. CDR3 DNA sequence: TGTGCCAGCAGCTTATCACCCTCGGCGGATACGCAGTATTTT.

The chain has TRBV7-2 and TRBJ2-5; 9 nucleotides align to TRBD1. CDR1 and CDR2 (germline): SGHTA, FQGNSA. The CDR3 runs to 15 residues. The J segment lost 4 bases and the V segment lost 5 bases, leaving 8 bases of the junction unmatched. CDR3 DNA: TGTGCCAGCAGCGTGGGACAGGGAGTGGCAGAGACCCAGTACTTC. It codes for CASSVGQGVAETQYF.

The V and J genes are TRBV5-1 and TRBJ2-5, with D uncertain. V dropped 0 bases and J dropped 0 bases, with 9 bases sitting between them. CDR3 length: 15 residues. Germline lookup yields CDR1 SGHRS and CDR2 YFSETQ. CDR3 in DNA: TGCGCCAGCAGCTTGGTGGCGGAGCACCAAGAGACCCAGTACTTC. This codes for CASSLVAEHQETQYF.

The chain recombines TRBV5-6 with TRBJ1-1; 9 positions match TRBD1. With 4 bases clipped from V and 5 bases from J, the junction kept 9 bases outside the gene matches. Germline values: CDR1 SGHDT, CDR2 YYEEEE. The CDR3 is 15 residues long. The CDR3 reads CASSIPGQGRTEAFF. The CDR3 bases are TGTGCCAGCAGCATACCGGGACAGGGTAGGACTGAAGCTTTCTTT.

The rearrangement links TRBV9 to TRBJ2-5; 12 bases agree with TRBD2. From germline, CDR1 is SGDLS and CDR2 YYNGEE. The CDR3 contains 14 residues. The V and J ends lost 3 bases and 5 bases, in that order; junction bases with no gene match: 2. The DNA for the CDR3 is TGTGCCAGCAGCGAGACTAGCGGGAGCGAGACCCAGTACTTC. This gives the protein CASSETSGSETQYF.

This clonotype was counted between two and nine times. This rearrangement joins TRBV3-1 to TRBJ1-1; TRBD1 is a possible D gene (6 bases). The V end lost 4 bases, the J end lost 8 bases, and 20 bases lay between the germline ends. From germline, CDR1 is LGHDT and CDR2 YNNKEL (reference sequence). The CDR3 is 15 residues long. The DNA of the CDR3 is TGTGCCAGCAGCCGAGAGACAGGCCGGATAGACGAAGCTTTCTTT. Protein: CASSRETGRIDEAFF. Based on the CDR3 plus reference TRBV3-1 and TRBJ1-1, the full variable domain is DTAVSQTPKYLVTQMGNDKSIKCEQNLGHDTMYWYKQDSKKFLKIMFSYNNKELIINETVPNRFSPKSPDKAHLNLHINSLELGDSAVYFCASSRETGRIDEAFFGQGTRLTVV.

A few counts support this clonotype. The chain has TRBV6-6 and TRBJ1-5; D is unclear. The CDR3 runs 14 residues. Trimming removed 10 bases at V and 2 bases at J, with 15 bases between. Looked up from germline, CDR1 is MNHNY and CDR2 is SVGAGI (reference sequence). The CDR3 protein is CATLGGPGNQPQHF. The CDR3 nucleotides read TGTGCCACCCTAGGCGGTCCCGGCAATCAGCCCCAGCATTTT.

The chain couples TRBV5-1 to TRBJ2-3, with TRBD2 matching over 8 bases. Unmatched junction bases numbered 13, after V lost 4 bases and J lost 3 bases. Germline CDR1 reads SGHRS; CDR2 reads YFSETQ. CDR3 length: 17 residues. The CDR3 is CASSAPISGSRTDTQYF. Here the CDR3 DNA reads TGCGCCAGCAGCGCTCCTATAAGCGGGAGTAGAACAGATACGCAGTATTTT.

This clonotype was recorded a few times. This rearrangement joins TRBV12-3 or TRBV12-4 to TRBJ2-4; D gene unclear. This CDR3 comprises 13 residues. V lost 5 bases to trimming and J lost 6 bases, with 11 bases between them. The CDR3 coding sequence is TGTGCCAGCAGTCCAAACGGAGTAAACATTCAGTACTTC. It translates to CASSPNGVNIQYF.

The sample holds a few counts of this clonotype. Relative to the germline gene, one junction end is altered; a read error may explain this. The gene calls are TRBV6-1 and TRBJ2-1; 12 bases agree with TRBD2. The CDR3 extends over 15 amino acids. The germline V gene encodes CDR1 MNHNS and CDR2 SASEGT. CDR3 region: CASRMTSGSWHERFF. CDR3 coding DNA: TGTGCCAGCAGGATGACTAGCGGGAGTTGGCATGAGCGGTTCTTC.

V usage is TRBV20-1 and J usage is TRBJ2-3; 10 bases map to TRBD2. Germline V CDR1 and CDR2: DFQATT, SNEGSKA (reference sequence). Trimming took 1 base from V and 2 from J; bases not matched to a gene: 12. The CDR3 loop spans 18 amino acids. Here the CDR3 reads CSARVRLAGVINTDTQYF. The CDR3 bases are TGCAGTGCTAGAGTGAGGCTAGCGGGAGTGATAAACACAGATACGCAGTATTTT.

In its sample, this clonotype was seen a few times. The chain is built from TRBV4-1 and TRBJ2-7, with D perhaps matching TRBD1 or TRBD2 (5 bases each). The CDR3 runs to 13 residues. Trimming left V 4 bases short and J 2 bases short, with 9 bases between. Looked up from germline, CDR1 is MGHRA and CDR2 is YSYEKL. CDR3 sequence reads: CASSPRGAYEQYF. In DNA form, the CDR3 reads TGCGCCAGCAGCCCACGGGGCGCCTACGAGCAGTACTTC.

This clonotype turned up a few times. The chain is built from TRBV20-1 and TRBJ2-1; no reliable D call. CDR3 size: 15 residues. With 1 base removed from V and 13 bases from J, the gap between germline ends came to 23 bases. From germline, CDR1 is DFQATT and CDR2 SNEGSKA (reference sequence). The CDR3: CSARGPSTDPIDQFF. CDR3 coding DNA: TGCAGTGCTAGAGGTCCCTCGACTGACCCAATTGATCAGTTCTTC.

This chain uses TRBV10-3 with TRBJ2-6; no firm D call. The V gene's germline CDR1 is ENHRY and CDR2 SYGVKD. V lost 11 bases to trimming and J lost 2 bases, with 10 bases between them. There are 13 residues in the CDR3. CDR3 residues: CAADQPGANVLTF. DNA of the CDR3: TGTGCCGCCGACCAACCTGGGGCCAACGTCCTGACTTTC.

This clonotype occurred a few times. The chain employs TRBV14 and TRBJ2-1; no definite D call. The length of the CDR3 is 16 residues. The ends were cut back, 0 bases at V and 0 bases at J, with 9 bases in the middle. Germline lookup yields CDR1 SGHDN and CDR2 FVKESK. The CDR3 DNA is TGTGCCAGCAGCCAAGAAACGGCCAACTCCTACAATGAGCAGTTCTTC. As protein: CASSQETANSYNEQFF.